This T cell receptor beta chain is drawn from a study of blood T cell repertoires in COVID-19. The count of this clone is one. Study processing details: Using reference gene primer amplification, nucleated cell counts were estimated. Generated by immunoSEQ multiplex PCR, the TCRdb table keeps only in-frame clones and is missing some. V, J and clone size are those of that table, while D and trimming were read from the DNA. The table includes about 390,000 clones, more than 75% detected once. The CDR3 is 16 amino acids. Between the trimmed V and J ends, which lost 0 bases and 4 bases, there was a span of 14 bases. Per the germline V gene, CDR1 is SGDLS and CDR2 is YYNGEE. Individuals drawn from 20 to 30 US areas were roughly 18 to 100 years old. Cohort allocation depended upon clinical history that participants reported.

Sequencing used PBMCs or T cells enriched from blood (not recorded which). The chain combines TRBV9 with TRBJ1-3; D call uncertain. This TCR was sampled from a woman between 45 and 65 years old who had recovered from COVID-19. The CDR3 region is CASSVAIGSLGNTIYF. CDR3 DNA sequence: TGTGCCAGCAGCGTAGCTATTGGGAGCTTGGGAAACACCATATATTTT. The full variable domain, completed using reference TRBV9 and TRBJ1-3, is DSGVTQTPKHLITATGQRVTLRCSPRSGDLSVYWYQQSLDQGLQFLIQYYNGEERAKGNILERFSAQQFPDLHSELNLSSLELGDSALYFCASSVAIGSLGNTIYFGEGSWLTVV.